This T cell receptor (beta chain) was captured by sequencing in a study of T cell responses to AZD1222 COVID-19 vaccine. Points on this clone: The antigen is unknown.

In germline, CDR1 is MDHEN, CDR2 SYDVKM. The CDR3 is made up of 14 amino acids. After removal of 7 bases from V and 9 bases from J, the junction contained 7 bases not matched to a gene. Findings of the study overall: Clonal diversity may have been underestimated, and the donors were mostly white British, with more females than males. Spike-specific TCR breadth rose after two AZD1222 doses, and depth rose as well. The reported proportion of spike-specific TCRs targeting unmutated variant regions was nearly half.

Assay used: immunoSEQ multiplex PCR; TCRdb lists only in-frame clones, some missing. The sample consists of about 200,000 clones, approximately 94% of them appearing once. This sample comprised peripheral blood, obtained 28 days after the second dose of the MenACWY control vaccine. The sequence was collected from an adult who received the MenACWY meningococcal vaccine as a control. The chain joins TRBV28 to TRBJ1-6; 9 bases agree with TRBD1. The CDR3 is CASNWGQGSSPLHF. CDR3 DNA sequence: TGTGCCAGCAATTGGGGACAGGGAAGTTCACCCCTCCACTTT.